This T cell receptor beta chain was identified in a study of identifying expanded T cells in peripheral blood. The sample holds one count of this clone. J gave up 2 bases and V 0 bases, and 5 bases lay outside the gene matches. CDR1 and CDR2 (germline): SGDLS, YYNGEE. The CDR3 is 15 amino acids. Profiling relied on immunoSEQ multiplex PCR, and the TCRdb table lists in-frame clones only, not all of them. The profile shows approximately 80,000 clones, 84% of them singletons. Collection occurred without any documented infections or immune events in donors. This clonotype was sampled from a person between 18 and 75 years old in good health. Sequencing was carried out using blood. The rearrangement joins TRBV9 to TRBJ2-7, with 7 nucleotides matching TRBD2. The chain's CDR3 is CASSVGAGRAYEQYF. CDR3 coding DNA: TGTGCCAGCAGCGTAGGTGCGGGGAGGGCCTACGAGCAGTACTTC.